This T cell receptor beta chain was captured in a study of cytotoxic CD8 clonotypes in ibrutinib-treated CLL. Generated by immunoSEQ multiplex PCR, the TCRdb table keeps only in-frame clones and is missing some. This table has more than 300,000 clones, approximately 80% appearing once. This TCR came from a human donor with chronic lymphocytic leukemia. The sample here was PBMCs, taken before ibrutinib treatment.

CDR3 region: CASTPPGQGLNEKLFF. Written as DNA, the CDR3 is TGTGCCAGTACCCCACCGGGACAGGGGCTGAATGAAAAACTGTTTTTT. J is TRBJ1-4 and V is TRBV19; 10 bases match TRBD1. The CDR3 is 16 residues long. Losses at the gene ends were 7 bases for V and 5 bases for J; bases not matched to a gene: 10. Germline CDR1 LNHDA, CDR2 SQIVND (reference sequence).